This TCR beta chain was observed in a study of monozygotic twins with inflammatory bowel disease. Overall study findings and caveats: Separate T cell subtypes could not be resolved from one another.

CDR3 length: 21 residues. Germline V gene lookup returns CDR1 LGHNA and CDR2 YSLEER. Note on this clonotype: Its antigen is undetermined.

From the 5' RACE reads, TCRdb lists one entry per CDR3 protein and no DNA. Its clone listing holds about 380,000 distinct CDR3 sequences. This chain uses TRBV4-3 with TRBJ2-2; as DNA is missing, the TRBD1 call by TCRdb cannot be tested. The clonotype originates from a human donor with ulcerative colitis or Crohn's disease, or a healthy co-twin of an affected twin (not recorded which). The sequencing input was blood. CDR3 sequence: CASSPPRGGGESVWNTGELFF.